A selection of T cell receptor beta chains follows, all from one sample in a study of blood T cell repertoires in COVID-19. Sequencing was performed with immunoSEQ multiplex PCR; in TCRdb, only in-frame clones are kept and a portion is missing. The data show about 110,000 clones, less than 85% seen once. The sequenced material came from peripheral blood. The receptors stem from a human donor with acute or convalescent COVID-19. The donor label of this sample is uncertain. The CDR3 runs from the conserved cysteine through the conserved F or W. A D gene is named only where the DNA matches it firmly. Expanded clones get a size class; other rows say once, few or many, or leave the size out.

TRBJ1-6 . TRBV7-9 . CASSLDSYSPLHF TGTGCCAGCAGCTTAGACAGTTATTCACCCCTCCACTTT
TRBJ1-1 . TRBV19 few CASSIGRLEKAFF TGTGCCAGTAGTATCGGTCGTCTGGAGAAAGCTTTCTTT
TRBJ2-3 TRBD2 TRBV24-1 . CATAQGLAGGDTDTQYF TGTGCCACCGCGCAGGGACTAGCGGGGGGGGACACAGATACGCAGTATTTT
TRBJ1-1 TRBD1 TRBV5-1 . CASSPGQGRGLKTFF TGCGCCAGCAGCCCGGGACAGGGGAGGGGCCTGAAGACTTTCTTT
TRBJ1-4 . TRBV18 . CASSPPSTWSANEKLFF TGTGCCAGCTCACCACCATCCACCTGGTCGGCTAATGAAAAACTGTTTTTT
TRBJ1-6 TRBD1 TRBV28 . CASGGQEARSEDSPLHF TGTGCCAGCGGAGGACAGGAGGCGCGCTCGGAGGATTCACCCCTCCACTTT
TRBJ1-1 . TRBV4-2 few CASSPSRRTEAFF TGTGCCAGCAGCCCAAGTAGGAGGACTGAAGCTTTCTTT
TRBJ2-2 TRBD1 TRBV5-8 . CASSFRTGTTGELFF TGTGCCAGCAGCTTCCGGACAGGGACCACCGGGGAGCTGTTTTTT
TRBJ2-1 TRBD1 TRBV29-1 . CSVGQGNTNEQFF TGCAGCGTGGGACAGGGGAATACAAATGAGCAGTTCTTC
TRBJ2-3 TRBD2 TRBV5-1 . CASSLAPGLGGGHTSTDTQYF TGCGCCAGCAGCTTGGCCCCTGGACTTGGCGGGGGGCACACTAGCACAGATACGCAGTATTTT
TRBJ1-5 . TRBV12-3/TRBV12-4 . CASTGVTGPQHF TGTGCCAGCACGGGAGTAACAGGGCCCCAGCATTTT
TRBJ1-5 . TRBV20-1 . CSASPSGARNQPQHF TGCAGTGCTAGTCCGTCTGGGGCCCGGAATCAGCCCCAGCATTTT
TRBJ1-1 . TRBV19 . CASSRDRGVAFF TGTGCCAGTAGTAGAGACCGCGGAGTAGCTTTCTTT
TRBJ2-3 . TRBV7-9 . CASSFWSDTQYF TGTGCCAGCAGCTTTTGGAGTGATACGCAGTATTTT
TRBJ2-3 . TRBV6-5 . CATSSGEPTDTQYF TGTGCCACCAGCTCGGGGGAACCCACAGATACGCAGTATTTT
TRBJ1-5 . TRBV6-5 . CASSFSLTSNQPQHF TGTGCCAGCAGTTTTTCCCTAACGAGCAATCAGCCCCAGCATTTT
TRBJ1-2 . TRBV5-6 . CASSLPGMGGYTF TGTGCCAGCAGCTTGCCCGGGATGGGCGGCTACACCTTC
TRBJ1-6 TRBD1 TRBV3-1/TRBV3-2 . CASSQGQSNSPLHF TGTGCCAGCAGCCAGGGACAGTCAAATTCACCCCTCCACTTT
TRBJ2-3 . TRBV27 once CASSLGQFTDTQYF TGTGCCAGCAGTCTAGGACAGTTTACAGATACGCAGTATTTT
TRBJ1-6 . TRBV6-6 once CASSSGEPLHF TGTGCCAGCAGTTCCGGGGAACCCCTCCACTTT
TRBJ1-2 . TRBV20-1 . CSAGRENGYTF TGCAGTGCTGGCAGGGAAAATGGCTACACCTTC
TRBJ2-2 . TRBV24-1 . CATSKAGGELFF TGTGCCACCAGCAAAGCGGGCGGGGAGCTGTTTTTT
TRBJ2-5 TRBD1 TRBV30 once CAWSAPTGGKETQYF TGTGCCTGGAGTGCCCCAACAGGGGGCAAAGAGACCCAGTACTTC
TRBJ1-2 TRBD1 TRBV6-5 . CASSRDRGYGYTF TGTGCCAGCAGCCGGGACAGGGGTTATGGCTACACCTTC
TRBJ2-7 . TRBV11-2 once CASSLEPGSSYEQYF TGTGCCAGCAGCTTAGAGCCAGGAAGCTCCTACGAGCAGTACTTC
TRBJ2-2 TRBD1 TRBV7-9 many CASSQGQTNTGELFF TGTGCCAGCAGCCAGGGACAGACGAACACCGGGGAGCTGTTTTTT
TRBJ1-3 TRBD1 TRBV3-1/TRBV3-2 . CASSHQGQAGNTIYF TGTGCCAGCAGCCATCAAGGACAGGCTGGAAACACCATATATTTT
TRBJ2-7 . TRBV30 . CAWRKRGDIMEIRSYEQYF TGTGCCTGGAGAAAACGGGGGGACATAATGGAGATTAGGTCCTACGAGCAGTACTTC
TRBJ2-3 . TRBV7-6 . CASSSIRGMADTQYF TGTGCCAGCAGCTCCATAAGGGGCATGGCAGATACGCAGTATTTT
TRBJ2-2 TRBD1 TRBV4-2 . CASSQEGTGGPGELFF TGTGCCAGCAGCCAAGAAGGGACAGGGGGGCCCGGGGAGCTGTTTTTT
TRBJ1-6 . TRBV6-5 few CASTSLRYSPLHF TGTGCCAGCACCTCCTTGAGGTACTCACCCCTCCACTTT
TRBJ1-2 TRBD1 TRBV28 . CASSRQGYGYTF TGTGCCAGCAGTCGACAGGGTTATGGCTACACCTTC
TRBJ2-3 . TRBV2 . CASSEQTTGRTQYF TGTGCCAGCAGTGAACAAACGACAGGGAGGACGCAGTATTTT
TRBJ1-1 . TRBV12-3/TRBV12-4 . CASRSTQGTEAFF TGTGCCAGCAGATCAACCCAGGGTACTGAAGCTTTCTTT
TRBJ2-5 TRBD2 TRBV19 . CASSTQRGRQETQYF TGTGCCAGTAGTACTCAGCGGGGGAGACAAGAGACCCAGTACTTC
TRBJ1-5 TRBD1 TRBV7-2 . CASSLRAGGWGNQPQHF TGTGCCAGCAGCTTAAGGGCAGGGGGATGGGGCAATCAGCCCCAGCATTTT
TRBJ1-5 . TRBV2 . CASSDTGDQPQHF TGTGCCAGCAGTGACACAGGAGATCAGCCCCAGCATTTT
TRBJ1-6 . TRBV2 few CASSGARSPLHF TGTGCCAGCAGTGGGGCAAGATCACCCCTCCACTTT
TRBJ1-2 . TRBV14 . CASSPTGSYGYTF TGTGCCAGCAGTCCTACCGGGAGCTATGGCTACACCTTC
TRBJ1-4 TRBD1 TRBV30 . CAWQDRGNEKLFF TGTGCCTGGCAGGACAGGGGTAATGAAAAACTGTTTTTT
TRBJ2-2 TRBD1 TRBV6-4 . CASRPWDRGRGNTGELFF TGTGCCAGCAGGCCCTGGGACAGGGGGCGGGGTAACACCGGGGAGCTGTTTTTT
TRBJ2-3 TRBD1 TRBV6-5 . CASTRDRRIDTQYF TGTGCCAGCACCCGGGACAGGCGGATAGATACGCAGTATTTT
TRBJ1-5 TRBD1 TRBV2 many CASSRTGGGPQHF TGTGCCAGCAGCCGGACAGGGGGTGGGCCCCAGCATTTT
TRBJ2-1 TRBD2 TRBV5-1 . CASSLAGRGGSDEQFF TGCGCCAGCAGCTTGGCGGGGCGGGGGGGCTCGGATGAGCAGTTCTTC
TRBJ2-7 TRBD1 TRBV7-2 . CASSPRTGSSYEQYF TGTGCCAGCAGCCCCCGGACAGGGAGCTCCTACGAGCAGTACTTC
TRBJ1-1 . TRBV7-2 . CASSLVQANTEAFF TGTGCCAGCAGCTTAGTACAGGCGAACACTGAAGCTTTCTTT
TRBJ2-5 TRBD2 TRBV2 . CASSERASGGQETQYF TGTGCCAGCAGTGAGAGAGCTAGCGGGGGGCAAGAGACCCAGTACTTC
TRBJ1-1 . TRBV7-2 . CASSLTGPNTEAFF TGTGCCAGCAGCTTAACAGGACCGAACACTGAAGCTTTCTTT
TRBJ2-4 TRBD1 TRBV28 . CASRQTGGPRAKNIQYF TGTGCCAGCAGACAGACAGGGGGGCCGCGGGCCAAAAACATTCAGTACTTC
TRBJ1-2 . TRBV2 . CASSGSYGYTF TGTGCCAGCAGCGGGAGCTATGGCTACACCTTC
TRBJ1-6 . TRBV7-9 once CASSLEGDSPLHF TGTGCCAGCAGCTTAGAGGGAGACTCACCCCTCCACTTT
TRBJ1-5 . TRBV7-9 . CASSLGPGSNQPQHF TGTGCCAGCAGCTTAGGGCCAGGGTCCAATCAGCCCCAGCATTTT
TRBJ1-2 TRBD1 TRBV4-2 . CASSQDLTGGFYGYTF TGTGCCAGCAGCCAAGATTTGACAGGGGGGTTCTATGGCTACACCTTC
TRBJ1-1 . TRBV10-1 . CASSRTGTNTEAFF TGCGCCAGCAGCCGTACGGGGACTAACACTGAAGCTTTCTTT
TRBJ2-5 TRBD2 TRBV7-8 . CASSRAGRFGTQYF TGTGCCAGCAGCAGAGCGGGGAGATTCGGGACCCAGTACTTC